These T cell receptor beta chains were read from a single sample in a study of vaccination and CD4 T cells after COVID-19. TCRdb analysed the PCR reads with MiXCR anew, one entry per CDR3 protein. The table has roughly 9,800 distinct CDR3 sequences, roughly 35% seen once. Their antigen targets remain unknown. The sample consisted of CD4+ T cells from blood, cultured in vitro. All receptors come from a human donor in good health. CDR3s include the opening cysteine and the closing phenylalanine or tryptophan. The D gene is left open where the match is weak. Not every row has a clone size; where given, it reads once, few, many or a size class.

TGTGCCAGCGGGACAGGAAAAGAGACCCAGTACTTC	CASGTGKETQYF	TRBJ2-5	12	NA	TRBD1	TRBV19
TGTGCCTGGAAAGCGGCTAGCGGCTACAATGAGCAGTTCTTC	CAWKAASGYNEQFF	TRBJ2-1	14	NA	TRBD2	TRBV30
TGCAGTGCTAGGAAACCGGGAAGTAGCACAGATACGCAGTATTTT	CSARKPGSSTDTQYF	TRBJ2-3	15	NA	NA	TRBV20-1
TGTGCCAGCAGTGAAGAGGGACTAGCCCTAACCCCTTACGAGCAGTACTTC	CASSEEGLALTPYEQYF	TRBJ2-7	17	few	TRBD2	TRBV6-1
TGTGCCAGCAGCCCCGGGACTAGCGGCTTGTGGAATACGCAGTATTTT	CASSPGTSGLWNTQYF	TRBJ2-3	16	NA	TRBD2	TRBV6-2/TRBV6-3
TGTGCCAGTAGTATCGTGGCAGGTAATAGGAGGGATGAGCAGTTCTTC	CASSIVAGNRRDEQFF	TRBJ2-1	16	NA	NA	TRBV19
TGTGCCAGCGGACAACTCTCCGTCGGACAGGGTTGGGTCTTT	CASGQLSVGQGWVF	TRBJ1-1	14	NA	TRBD1	TRBV6-1
TGTGCCAGCACCCCGCCCGGGCCCGTGCACGAGCAGTACTTC	CASTPPGPVHEQYF	TRBJ2-7	14	NA	NA	TRBV6-1
TGTGCCAGCAGCCGGACTAGCACACAAGAGACCCAGTACTTC	CASSRTSTQETQYF	TRBJ2-5	14	NA	TRBD2	TRBV5-5
TGCAGTGCTAGAGATGATACTAGCGGGTACCAAGAGACCCAGTACTTC	CSARDDTSGYQETQYF	TRBJ2-5	16	few	TRBD2	TRBV20-1
TGTGCCACCAGTGATACGAATGAGCAGTTCTTC	CATSDTNEQFF	TRBJ2-1	11	few	NA	TRBV24-1
TGTGCCAGCAGCCTAGGACCCCTTGGGTCCAGCTACACCTTC	CASSLGPLGSSYTF	TRBJ1-2	14	NA	NA	TRBV5-4
TGTGCCAGCCTTTGGGGGTGGGGATATGGCTACACCTTC	CASLWGWGYGYTF	TRBJ1-2	13	few	NA	TRBV6-1
TGCAGCGCTGGGGGGGGGAACACTGAAGCTTTCTTT	CSAGGGNTEAFF	TRBJ1-1	12	few	NA	TRBV29-1
TGTGCCATCACCAAGACAGAGAAGGGCACTGAAGCTTTCTTT	CAITKTEKGTEAFF	TRBJ1-1	14	few	NA	TRBV10-3
TGCAGTGCTAGATCGAGGACAGGGGGCACTGAAGCTTTCTTT	CSARSRTGGTEAFF	TRBJ1-1	14	few	TRBD1	TRBV20-1
TGTGCCAGCAGCTCATGGACTAGCGGGAGGTACGAGCAGTACTTC	CASSSWTSGRYEQYF	TRBJ2-7	15	NA	TRBD2	TRBV7-9
TGCAGTGCACGGCCGGGACTAGCGGGAGGATTTAGCCGTCAGTACTTC	CSARPGLAGGFSRQYF	TRBJ2-4	16	few	TRBD2	TRBV20-1
TGTGCCAGCAGCTTAGGGGGGACCTATGGCTACACCTTC	CASSLGGTYGYTF	TRBJ1-2	13	NA	NA	TRBV7-2
TGTGCCACCAGTGCCGCGGGACAGCTAAATAGCAATCAGCCCCAGCATTTT	CATSAAGQLNSNQPQHF	TRBJ1-5	17	few	TRBD1	TRBV24-1
TGTGCCAGCAGTCACGGGACACCCGGCTCTGGGGCCAACGTCCTGACTTTC	CASSHGTPGSGANVLTF	TRBJ2-6	17	NA	NA	TRBV6-1
TGTGCCAGCAGTAGGGGGGTTGGGACTGAAGCTTTCTTT	CASSRGVGTEAFF	TRBJ1-1	13	NA	NA	TRBV6-1
TGTGCCAGCAGCCCCCGCGGGTTTCAGGCCGGGGAGCTGTTTTTT	CASSPRGFQAGELFF	TRBJ2-2	15	NA	NA	TRBV27